A selection of T cell receptor beta chains follows, all from one sample in a study of T cells in Graves' hyperthyroidism and ophthalmopathy. TCRdb used MiXCR to reprocess the multiplex PCR reads, holding one entry per CDR3 protein. In the table there are hundreds of thousands of distinct CDR3 sequences, about 14% of which are singletons. Sequencing used blood. The receptors here all came from a man aged 45-65 years with Graves' ophthalmopathy. CDR3s include the opening cysteine and the closing phenylalanine or tryptophan. D genes are given only for firm matches. Where a row states a size, it is once, few, many or the class of an expanded clone; other rows omit it.

abundance: many; v_gene: TRBV30; j_gene: TRBJ2-3; d_gene: -; CDR3nt: TGTGCCTGGAGAGGGGACGAGGTTAGCACAGATACGCAGTATTTT; CDR3aa: CAWRGDEVSTDTQYF
abundance: many; v_gene: TRBV28; j_gene: TRBJ2-7; d_gene: -; CDR3nt: TGTGCCAGCAGATTAGGACAGCTGAACGAGCAGTACTTC; CDR3aa: CASRLGQLNEQYF
abundance: many; v_gene: TRBV27; j_gene: TRBJ1-5; d_gene: -; CDR3nt: TGTGCCAGCAGTTCTCTCCACCGTGATGGGGGGTTGATTCAGCCCCAGCATTTT; CDR3aa: CASSSLHRDGGLIQPQHF
abundance: -; v_gene: TRBV20-1; j_gene: TRBJ2-7; d_gene: -; CDR3nt: TGCAGTGCTAGAACAGGGCTCTCCTACGAGCAGTACTTC; CDR3aa: CSARTGLSYEQYF
abundance: once; v_gene: TRBV9; j_gene: TRBJ1-2; d_gene: TRBD1; CDR3nt: TGTGCCAGCAGCTTCCGGGACAGGGTCAATGGCTACACCTTC; CDR3aa: CASSFRDRVNGYTF
abundance: -; v_gene: TRBV20-1; j_gene: TRBJ2-5; d_gene: -; CDR3nt: TGCAGTGTTGGGCACAGATTCCAAGAGACCCAGTACTTC; CDR3aa: CSVGHRFQETQYF
abundance: many; v_gene: TRBV5-5; j_gene: TRBJ2-3; d_gene: -; CDR3nt: TGTGCCAGCAGCTTGGGGGAAGCCACAGATACGCAGTATTTT; CDR3aa: CASSLGEATDTQYF
abundance: few; v_gene: TRBV5-1; j_gene: TRBJ2-2; d_gene: TRBD2; CDR3nt: TGCGCCAGTACTATCGATAGCGGGAGTATCACCGGGGAGCTGTTTTTT; CDR3aa: CASTIDSGSITGELFF
abundance: -; v_gene: TRBV12-3/TRBV12-4; j_gene: TRBJ1-6; d_gene: TRBD1; CDR3nt: TGTGCCAGCAACCGACAGGGCGGTAATTCACCCCTCCACTTT; CDR3aa: CASNRQGGNSPLHF
abundance: -; v_gene: TRBV5-6; j_gene: TRBJ1-1; d_gene: -; CDR3nt: TGTGCCAGCAGCTTAAGGGTTCGAGGTGAAGCTTTCTTT; CDR3aa: CASSLRVRGEAFF
abundance: many; v_gene: TRBV2; j_gene: TRBJ2-1; d_gene: -; CDR3nt: TGTGCCAGCACTATTCTCGGACCGGACCACAATGAGCAGTTCTTC; CDR3aa: CASTILGPDHNEQFF
abundance: -; v_gene: TRBV9; j_gene: TRBJ2-7; d_gene: -; CDR3nt: TGTGCCAGCAGCCAGGGGGGGCCGGGGGAGCAGTACTTC; CDR3aa: CASSQGGPGEQYF
abundance: few; v_gene: TRBV7-9; j_gene: TRBJ1-1; d_gene: -; CDR3nt: TGTGCCAGCAGCTCCGACAGATGGAACACTGAAGCTTTCTTT; CDR3aa: CASSSDRWNTEAFF
abundance: few; v_gene: TRBV6-5; j_gene: TRBJ1-5; d_gene: -; CDR3nt: TGTGCCAGCAGTTACTCGAGGGGTGATCAGCCCCAGCATTTT; CDR3aa: CASSYSRGDQPQHF
abundance: many; v_gene: TRBV2; j_gene: TRBJ2-5; d_gene: -; CDR3nt: TGTGCCAGCACCGCGGATTTCAGACAAGAGACCCAGTACTTC; CDR3aa: CASTADFRQETQYF
abundance: many; v_gene: TRBV7-6; j_gene: TRBJ2-7; d_gene: -; CDR3nt: TGTGCCAGCAGCTTAGTAGGGGACACGTCCTACGAGCAGTACTTC; CDR3aa: CASSLVGDTSYEQYF
abundance: few; v_gene: TRBV7-6; j_gene: TRBJ2-5; d_gene: -; CDR3nt: TGTGCCAGCAGCCTCACGTGGGGACAAGAGACCCAGTACTTC; CDR3aa: CASSLTWGQETQYF
abundance: -; v_gene: TRBV20-1; j_gene: TRBJ2-1; d_gene: -; CDR3nt: TGCAGTGCCCGGGCGGGACCCCTGGGTGAGCAGTTCTTC; CDR3aa: CSARAGPLGEQFF
abundance: -; v_gene: TRBV19; j_gene: TRBJ1-3; d_gene: -; CDR3nt: TGTGCCAGTAGTAAACGGAGCTCTGGAAACACCATATATTTT; CDR3aa: CASSKRSSGNTIYF
abundance: many; v_gene: TRBV2; j_gene: TRBJ1-1; d_gene: TRBD1; CDR3nt: TGTGCCAGCAAACGACAGGGGGCAACGAACACTGAAGCTTTCTTT; CDR3aa: CASKRQGATNTEAFF
abundance: few; v_gene: TRBV4-2; j_gene: TRBJ2-2; d_gene: -; CDR3nt: TGTGCCAGCAGCCAAGGAGGGGGGAACACCGGGGAGCTGTTTTTT; CDR3aa: CASSQGGGNTGELFF
abundance: few; v_gene: TRBV5-5; j_gene: TRBJ1-2; d_gene: TRBD1; CDR3nt: TGTGCCAGCATCGCCTCCTTACAGGGGGAGTACTATGGCTACACCTTC; CDR3aa: CASIASLQGEYYGYTF
abundance: many; v_gene: TRBV11-2; j_gene: TRBJ2-4; d_gene: TRBD2; CDR3nt: TGTGCCAGCAGCTTAGTTGGCGCACTAGCGGGAAAAAACATTCAGTACTTC; CDR3aa: CASSLVGALAGKNIQYF
abundance: many; v_gene: TRBV18; j_gene: TRBJ2-1; d_gene: TRBD2; CDR3nt: TGTGCCAGCTCTTCGCTAGCGGTTTCCTGCAATGAGCAGTTCTTC; CDR3aa: CASSSLAVSCNEQFF
abundance: many; v_gene: TRBV28; j_gene: TRBJ2-1; d_gene: TRBD2; CDR3nt: TGTGCCAGCAGTTCCCCCCAAGCGGGAGTGGATGAGCAGTTCTTC; CDR3aa: CASSSPQAGVDEQFF
abundance: many; v_gene: TRBV27; j_gene: TRBJ1-2; d_gene: -; CDR3nt: TGTGCCAGCAGTCCCAGCCTTGGCGGCGGGGGTGGCTACACCTTC; CDR3aa: CASSPSLGGGGGYTF
abundance: many; v_gene: TRBV5-1; j_gene: TRBJ2-7; d_gene: -; CDR3nt: TGCGCCAGCAGCCTAACACAGGGTGTGGGCTCCTACGAGCAGTACTTC; CDR3aa: CASSLTQGVGSYEQYF
abundance: few; v_gene: TRBV3-1; j_gene: TRBJ1-4; d_gene: TRBD1; CDR3nt: TGTGCCAGCAGCCAAAGCTTCAGGGGGTTTGGGGAAAAACTGTTTTTT; CDR3aa: CASSQSFRGFGEKLFF
abundance: -; v_gene: TRBV7-9; j_gene: TRBJ2-7; d_gene: TRBD2; CDR3nt: TGTGCCAGCAGCCCCGCGGGTAGAGTCGGGAGGAACTTGGGGCAGTACTTC; CDR3aa: CASSPAGRVGRNLGQYF
abundance: many; v_gene: TRBV24-1; j_gene: TRBJ2-7; d_gene: -; CDR3nt: TGTGCCACCAGTGGAAAGGGGTCAGGACTGTCCTACGAGCAGTACTTC; CDR3aa: CATSGKGSGLSYEQYF
abundance: -; v_gene: TRBV5-6; j_gene: TRBJ2-1; d_gene: TRBD1; CDR3nt: TGTGCCAGCAGCTTACAGGGGGCTCGGGATGAGCAGTTCTTC; CDR3aa: CASSLQGARDEQFF
abundance: many; v_gene: TRBV11-2; j_gene: TRBJ2-1; d_gene: -; CDR3nt: TGTGCCAGCACCACCAATCCGGGCAGGGCCAATGAGCAGTTCTTC; CDR3aa: CASTTNPGRANEQFF
abundance: many; v_gene: TRBV12-3/TRBV12-4; j_gene: TRBJ2-1; d_gene: -; CDR3nt: TGTGCCAGCAGTTCCCCACAGGAAAATGAGCAGTTCTTC; CDR3aa: CASSSPQENEQFF
abundance: -; v_gene: TRBV7-3; j_gene: TRBJ2-1; d_gene: -; CDR3nt: TGTGCCAGCAGCCCAGCCCGTTACAATGAGCAGTTCTTC; CDR3aa: CASSPARYNEQFF
abundance: many; v_gene: TRBV20-1; j_gene: TRBJ2-3; d_gene: TRBD2; CDR3nt: TGCAGTGCCCTGACTAGCGGGAGGGCCCCCACAGATACGCAGTATTTT; CDR3aa: CSALTSGRAPTDTQYF